A selection of T cell receptor beta chains follows, all from one sample in a study of PD-L1 blockade in urothelial cancer. The data were produced by immunoSEQ multiplex PCR, yet TCRdb's version contains in-frame clones alone and is incomplete. The data hold about 45,000 clones, with 70% to 90% observed a single time. This material consisted of PBMCs, taken around atezolizumab (anti-PD-L1) treatment. The receptors come from an elderly man with urothelial cancer. The CDR3 runs from the conserved cysteine through the conserved F or W. The order of the fields is V gene, J gene, clone size, D gene, CDR3 protein, CDR3 DNA. A D gene is named only where the DNA matches it firmly. The size of a clone is reported for some rows only, either as once, few or many, or as a class for expanded clones.

v_call: TRBV18
j_call: TRBJ1-1
clone_size: .
d_call: .
cdr3_aa: CASSPDTNTEAFF
cdr3_nt: TGTGCCAGCTCCCCGGACACTAACACTGAAGCTTTCTTT

v_call: TRBV21-1
j_call: TRBJ2-5
clone_size: .
d_call: .
cdr3_aa: CASSRTRQGDRETQYF
cdr3_nt: TGTGCCAGCAGCCGCACTAGACAGGGGGATCGAGAGACCCAGTACTTC

v_call: TRBV5-1
j_call: TRBJ2-5
clone_size: .
d_call: TRBD2
cdr3_aa: CASSGASGGETQYF
cdr3_nt: TGCGCCAGCAGCGGGGCTAGCGGGGGGGAGACCCAGTACTTC

v_call: TRBV21-1
j_call: TRBJ1-4
clone_size: .
d_call: .
cdr3_aa: CASRDRAPKLFF
cdr3_nt: TGTGCCAGCAGGGACAGGGCACCAAAACTGTTTTTT

v_call: TRBV10-3
j_call: TRBJ1-4
clone_size: .
d_call: .
cdr3_aa: CAISESSMVEKLFF
cdr3_nt: TGTGCCATCAGTGAGTCGAGCATGGTAGAAAAACTGTTTTTT

v_call: TRBV28
j_call: TRBJ1-1
clone_size: .
d_call: .
cdr3_aa: CASRLNTGQSTEAFF
cdr3_nt: TGTGCCAGCAGACTGAATACTGGACAGAGCACTGAAGCTTTCTTT

v_call: TRBV6-1
j_call: TRBJ2-5
clone_size: .
d_call: .
cdr3_aa: CASSRWQETQYF
cdr3_nt: TGTGCCAGCAGTCGGTGGCAAGAGACCCAGTACTTC

v_call: TRBV7-2
j_call: TRBJ1-2
clone_size: few
d_call: TRBD1
cdr3_aa: CASSFGQGAPYGYTF
cdr3_nt: TGTGCCAGCAGCTTTGGACAGGGGGCCCCCTATGGCTACACCTTC

v_call: TRBV10-2
j_call: TRBJ2-5
clone_size: .
d_call: TRBD1
cdr3_aa: CAGGQGAETQYF
cdr3_nt: TGCGCCGGCGGACAGGGGGCGGAGACCCAGTACTTC

v_call: TRBV18
j_call: TRBJ2-2
clone_size: once
d_call: TRBD2
cdr3_aa: CASSPPASGSLTGELFF
cdr3_nt: TGTGCCAGCTCACCACCGGCTAGCGGGAGTCTCACCGGGGAGCTGTTTTTT

v_call: TRBV14
j_call: TRBJ2-1
clone_size: few
d_call: .
cdr3_aa: CASSQLGQYNEQFF
cdr3_nt: TGTGCCAGCAGCCAACTAGGACAGTACAATGAGCAGTTCTTC

v_call: TRBV19
j_call: TRBJ2-1
clone_size: .
d_call: .
cdr3_aa: CASSTTGSYNEQFF
cdr3_nt: TGTGCCAGTAGTACGACAGGCTCCTACAATGAGCAGTTCTTC

v_call: TRBV6-5
j_call: TRBJ1-1
clone_size: .
d_call: .
cdr3_aa: CASSQGRNTEAFF
cdr3_nt: TGTGCCAGCAGTCAGGGTCGGAACACTGAAGCTTTCTTT

v_call: TRBV25-1
j_call: TRBJ1-2
clone_size: .
d_call: .
cdr3_aa: CASSTGHLAYGYTF
cdr3_nt: TGTGCCAGCAGTACGGGACACCTGGCATATGGCTACACCTTC

v_call: TRBV7-8
j_call: TRBJ2-7
clone_size: .
d_call: TRBD2
cdr3_aa: CASSLGLAGSYEQYF
cdr3_nt: TGTGCCAGCAGCTTGGGACTAGCGGGATCTTACGAGCAGTACTTC

v_call: TRBV5-1
j_call: TRBJ1-1
clone_size: .
d_call: TRBD1
cdr3_aa: CASSRGTGLSNTEAFF
cdr3_nt: TGCGCCAGCAGCAGAGGGACAGGGCTATCGAACACTGAAGCTTTCTTT

v_call: TRBV10-3
j_call: TRBJ2-3
clone_size: .
d_call: .
cdr3_aa: CAISDSSTDTQYF
cdr3_nt: TGTGCCATCAGCGACTCTAGCACAGATACGCAGTATTTT

v_call: TRBV4-1
j_call: TRBJ2-1
clone_size: .
d_call: .
cdr3_aa: CASSQEWTNRGNEQFF
cdr3_nt: TGCGCCAGCAGCCAAGAATGGACAAATAGGGGGAATGAGCAGTTCTTC

v_call: TRBV27
j_call: TRBJ2-1
clone_size: .
d_call: .
cdr3_aa: CASTAFDEQFF
cdr3_nt: TGTGCCAGCACCGCGTTCGATGAGCAGTTCTTC

v_call: TRBV5-5
j_call: TRBJ1-1
clone_size: once
d_call: .
cdr3_aa: CASSLRSGGSTEAFF
cdr3_nt: TGTGCCAGCAGCTTGAGGAGTGGGGGGTCGACTGAAGCTTTCTTT

v_call: TRBV6-5
j_call: TRBJ2-2
clone_size: .
d_call: .
cdr3_aa: CASSYSRTVNTGELFF
cdr3_nt: TGTGCCAGCAGTTACTCGAGGACAGTGAACACCGGGGAGCTGTTTTTT

v_call: TRBV28
j_call: TRBJ1-5
clone_size: .
d_call: TRBD1
cdr3_aa: CASSLFGTGSNQPQHF
cdr3_nt: TGTGCCAGCAGTTTATTTGGGACAGGGAGCAATCAGCCCCAGCATTTT

v_call: TRBV28
j_call: TRBJ2-7
clone_size: .
d_call: TRBD2
cdr3_aa: CASRPRLAGQSYEQYF
cdr3_nt: TGTGCCAGCAGACCACGACTAGCGGGTCAATCCTACGAGCAGTACTTC

v_call: TRBV7-2
j_call: TRBJ2-7
clone_size: .
d_call: TRBD2
cdr3_aa: CASSLRGLAGVYEQYF
cdr3_nt: TGTGCCAGCAGCTTGAGAGGACTAGCGGGAGTCTACGAGCAGTACTTC

v_call: TRBV11-3
j_call: TRBJ2-1
clone_size: .
d_call: TRBD2
cdr3_aa: CASSLGGSGRAGEQFF
cdr3_nt: TGTGCCAGCAGCTTAGGTGGTAGCGGGAGGGCGGGTGAGCAGTTCTTC

v_call: TRBV5-4
j_call: TRBJ2-7
clone_size: .
d_call: TRBD1
cdr3_aa: CASSARTGDLNEQYF
cdr3_nt: TGTGCCAGCAGCGCCCGGACAGGGGATTTGAACGAGCAGTACTTC

v_call: TRBV5-1
j_call: TRBJ2-5
clone_size: .
d_call: TRBD1
cdr3_aa: CASSMGQGEETQYF
cdr3_nt: TGCGCCAGCAGCATGGGACAGGGCGAGGAGACCCAGTACTTC

v_call: TRBV5-6
j_call: TRBJ2-3
clone_size: .
d_call: .
cdr3_aa: CASSFLRATDTQYF
cdr3_nt: TGTGCCAGCAGCTTTCTGCGGGCCACAGATACGCAGTATTTT

v_call: TRBV9
j_call: TRBJ2-7
clone_size: .
d_call: TRBD1
cdr3_aa: CASSVGQGASSDYEQYF
cdr3_nt: TGTGCCAGCAGCGTAGGACAGGGGGCGAGCTCGGATTACGAGCAGTACTTC

v_call: TRBV6-5
j_call: TRBJ2-7
clone_size: .
d_call: .
cdr3_aa: CASRRGYEQYF
cdr3_nt: TGTGCCAGCAGGCGTGGCTACGAGCAGTACTTC

v_call: TRBV7-2
j_call: TRBJ2-4
clone_size: .
d_call: .
cdr3_aa: CASSPLGILQNIQYF
cdr3_nt: TGTGCCAGCAGCCCCCTAGGAATTCTTCAAAACATTCAGTACTTC

v_call: TRBV28
j_call: TRBJ1-4
clone_size: .
d_call: TRBD1
cdr3_aa: CASTGQGGGTNEKLFF
cdr3_nt: TGTGCCAGCACGGGACAGGGTGGAGGAACTAATGAAAAACTGTTTTTT

v_call: TRBV10-3
j_call: TRBJ2-5
clone_size: .
d_call: .
cdr3_aa: CAISESEQTQYF
cdr3_nt: TGTGCCATCAGTGAGTCCGAGCAGACCCAGTACTTC

v_call: TRBV6-5
j_call: TRBJ2-1
clone_size: .
d_call: TRBD2
cdr3_aa: CASSLASGEYNEQFF
cdr3_nt: TGTGCCAGCAGTTTAGCTAGCGGGGAATACAATGAGCAGTTCTTC

v_call: TRBV2
j_call: TRBJ1-5
clone_size: few
d_call: TRBD1
cdr3_aa: CASTRQTGGNQPQHF
cdr3_nt: TGTGCCAGCACCCGACAGACAGGGGGCAATCAGCCCCAGCATTTT

v_call: TRBV14
j_call: TRBJ2-1
clone_size: .
d_call: .
cdr3_aa: CASSQVPQTSRNEQFF
cdr3_nt: TGTGCCAGCAGCCAAGTACCCCAGACTAGTCGGAATGAGCAGTTCTTC

v_call: TRBV6-1
j_call: TRBJ1-4
clone_size: .
d_call: .
cdr3_aa: CASSEGYRNEKLFF
cdr3_nt: TGTGCCAGCAGTGAAGGATACAGGAATGAAAAACTGTTTTTT

v_call: TRBV5-1
j_call: TRBJ2-3
clone_size: .
d_call: TRBD2
cdr3_aa: CASSLAVAGGRTDTQYF
cdr3_nt: TGCGCCAGCAGCTTGGCTGTAGCGGGAGGGAGAACAGATACGCAGTATTTT

v_call: TRBV2
j_call: TRBJ2-1
clone_size: .
d_call: .
cdr3_aa: CASSAPGGGHHNEQFF
cdr3_nt: TGTGCCAGCAGCGCTCCGGGAGGGGGCCACCACAATGAGCAGTTCTTC

v_call: TRBV7-2
j_call: TRBJ2-7
clone_size: .
d_call: TRBD1
cdr3_aa: CASSPQTGVIVDEQYF
cdr3_nt: TGTGCCAGCAGCCCCCAAACAGGGGTTATAGTCGACGAGCAGTACTTC

v_call: TRBV19
j_call: TRBJ2-7
clone_size: .
d_call: TRBD2
cdr3_aa: CASSGGILAVAPYEQYF
cdr3_nt: TGTGCCAGTAGTGGCGGGATTCTAGCGGTGGCCCCCTACGAGCAGTACTTC

v_call: TRBV2
j_call: TRBJ1-5
clone_size: .
d_call: .
cdr3_aa: CASSEGGGQGWPQHF
cdr3_nt: TGTGCCAGCAGTGAAGGTGGGGGCCAGGGCTGGCCCCAGCATTTT

v_call: TRBV11-3
j_call: TRBJ2-4
clone_size: .
d_call: TRBD2
cdr3_aa: CASSLGGLAGDIQYF
cdr3_nt: TGTGCCAGCAGCTTAGGCGGTCTAGCGGGAGACATTCAGTACTTC

v_call: TRBV5-6
j_call: TRBJ2-5
clone_size: .
d_call: .
cdr3_aa: CASSLGGSFQETQYF
cdr3_nt: TGTGCCAGCAGCTTGGGGGGCAGTTTCCAAGAGACCCAGTACTTC

v_call: TRBV19
j_call: TRBJ1-1
clone_size: few
d_call: TRBD1
cdr3_aa: CATKDRADVAFF
cdr3_nt: TGTGCCACCAAGGACAGGGCGGACGTGGCTTTCTTT

v_call: TRBV6-4
j_call: TRBJ2-3
clone_size: once
d_call: .
cdr3_aa: CASSVCQANTDTQYF
cdr3_nt: TGTGCCAGCAGCGTCTGCCAAGCCAACACAGATACGCAGTATTTT

v_call: TRBV2
j_call: TRBJ2-7
clone_size: .
d_call: .
cdr3_aa: CASLPRSGVEQYF
cdr3_nt: TGTGCCAGCTTGCCTAGGTCGGGGGTCGAGCAGTACTTC

v_call: TRBV5-1
j_call: TRBJ2-3
clone_size: .
d_call: .
cdr3_aa: CASSLALAGATDTQYF
cdr3_nt: TGCGCCAGCAGCTTGGCACTAGCCGGAGCAACAGATACGCAGTATTTT

v_call: TRBV5-1
j_call: TRBJ2-1
clone_size: .
d_call: .
cdr3_aa: CASSLRYSSTQYNEQFF
cdr3_nt: TGCGCCAGCAGCTTACGTTATTCTTCCACCCAGTACAATGAGCAGTTCTTC

v_call: TRBV15
j_call: TRBJ2-7
clone_size: .
d_call: TRBD1
cdr3_aa: CATSGAQGAYEQYF
cdr3_nt: TGTGCCACCAGCGGGGCGCAGGGGGCCTACGAGCAGTACTTC

v_call: TRBV5-1
j_call: TRBJ2-5
clone_size: .
d_call: .
cdr3_aa: CASRGGEETQYF
cdr3_nt: TGCGCCAGCCGCGGAGGAGAAGAGACCCAGTACTTC

v_call: TRBV18
j_call: TRBJ1-1
clone_size: .
d_call: .
cdr3_aa: CASSQIEGAPNTEAFF
cdr3_nt: TGTGCCAGCTCACAGATTGAGGGAGCCCCGAACACTGAAGCTTTCTTT

v_call: TRBV5-4
j_call: TRBJ1-4
clone_size: .
d_call: .
cdr3_aa: CASSLTRGSANEKLFF
cdr3_nt: TGTGCCAGCAGCTTGACCAGAGGATCGGCTAATGAAAAACTGTTTTTT

v_call: TRBV12-5
j_call: TRBJ2-3
clone_size: once
d_call: .
cdr3_aa: CASGPGGTSGTDTQYF
cdr3_nt: TGTGCTAGTGGTCCTGGTGGGACATCGGGGACAGATACGCAGTATTTT

v_call: TRBV28
j_call: TRBJ1-5
clone_size: .
d_call: .
cdr3_aa: CASTSGAGSVQPQHF
cdr3_nt: TGTGCCAGCACAAGCGGGGCAGGATCGGTGCAGCCCCAGCATTTT

v_call: TRBV6-6
j_call: TRBJ2-7
clone_size: .
d_call: TRBD2
cdr3_aa: CASRPLALAASYEQYF
cdr3_nt: TGTGCCAGCAGACCTCTCGCACTAGCGGCCTCCTACGAGCAGTACTTC

v_call: TRBV27
j_call: TRBJ2-7
clone_size: .
d_call: TRBD1
cdr3_aa: CASSADRDQYEQYF
cdr3_nt: TGTGCCAGCAGTGCGGACAGGGACCAGTACGAGCAGTACTTC

v_call: TRBV5-1
j_call: TRBJ1-4
clone_size: .
d_call: .
cdr3_aa: CASSPSGMGDEKLFF
cdr3_nt: TGCGCCAGCTCACCCTCAGGGATGGGCGACGAAAAACTGTTTTTT

v_call: TRBV7-2
j_call: TRBJ2-1
clone_size: .
d_call: .
cdr3_aa: CASSLRQASYNEQFF
cdr3_nt: TGTGCCAGCAGCTTAAGACAGGCCTCCTACAATGAGCAGTTCTTC